These T cell receptor beta chains were read from a single sample in a study of molecular identifiers for immune sequencing clone quantification. TCRdb passed the PCR reads through MiXCR, listing each CDR3 protein once. The sample carries approximately 670,000 distinct CDR3 sequences, about 20% recorded once. The sample comprised naive CD8+ T cells from blood, with Jurkat cell RNA spiked in. These receptors originate from a human donor in good health. Some libraries in this study had Jurkat cell RNA spiked in. The conserved cysteine and the conserved F or W are not part of the CDR3 here. Fields, in order: CDR3 protein, D gene, V gene. A D gene is named only where the DNA matches it firmly.

CDR3aa: ASSPGLAGALDTQY; d_gene: TRBD2; v_gene: TRBV18
CDR3aa: ASSQESFGTADTQY; d_gene: .; v_gene: TRBV3-1
CDR3aa: ASSGQGGSPLH; d_gene: TRBD1; v_gene: TRBV6-1
CDR3aa: ASSYDGQFPNEQF; d_gene: .; v_gene: TRBV6-5
CDR3aa: ASSFVQGRYVTVNEQF; d_gene: .; v_gene: TRBV12-3/TRBV12-4
CDR3aa: ASSSHLTPDTQY; d_gene: .; v_gene: TRBV7-9
CDR3aa: ASNPKQNYNEQF; d_gene: .; v_gene: TRBV7-9
CDR3aa: ASRWKGNSNQPQH; d_gene: .; v_gene: TRBV19
CDR3aa: ASGLVRGSGGTNSTDTQY; d_gene: TRBD2; v_gene: TRBV12-5
CDR3aa: ASTTPGRKNTEAF; d_gene: .; v_gene: TRBV19
CDR3aa: ASSPRVAGDYEQY; d_gene: TRBD2; v_gene: TRBV19
CDR3aa: ASSLGLRGYEQY; d_gene: .; v_gene: TRBV11-2
CDR3aa: SARARGGAGKTQY; d_gene: TRBD2; v_gene: TRBV20-1
CDR3aa: ASSWQGVGTEAF; d_gene: TRBD1; v_gene: TRBV6-5
CDR3aa: ASNLAWASGDEQY; d_gene: TRBD2; v_gene: TRBV4-1
CDR3aa: ASSTWTGGTKNIQY; d_gene: TRBD1; v_gene: TRBV5-1
CDR3aa: ASSLGTGKTYEQY; d_gene: TRBD1; v_gene: TRBV7-2
CDR3aa: ATRGASGSYEQY; d_gene: .; v_gene: TRBV15
CDR3aa: ASSYPSGPRTDTQY; d_gene: .; v_gene: TRBV5-4
CDR3aa: ASTPRGKDYEQY; d_gene: .; v_gene: TRBV7-9
CDR3aa: ARIYGRGTKTQY; d_gene: .; v_gene: TRBV11-3
CDR3aa: ATFLAGNYGYT; d_gene: .; v_gene: TRBV7-9
CDR3aa: ASSRRGAGYGYT; d_gene: .; v_gene: TRBV27
CDR3aa: ASSQYSTENTEAF; d_gene: .; v_gene: TRBV4-3
CDR3aa: ASSRNRGLAEAF; d_gene: .; v_gene: TRBV4-1
CDR3aa: ASSELAHPYEQY; d_gene: .; v_gene: TRBV25-1
CDR3aa: ASSQDFRLDVGNEQF; d_gene: .; v_gene: TRBV4-3
CDR3aa: ASSWRETQY; d_gene: .; v_gene: TRBV13
CDR3aa: ASSLGGTQNYEQY; d_gene: TRBD2; v_gene: TRBV27
CDR3aa: ASSHASGLAGNEQF; d_gene: TRBD2; v_gene: TRBV6-2/TRBV6-3
CDR3aa: ASGTYAYEQY; d_gene: .; v_gene: TRBV28
CDR3aa: ASSWDGDTGELF; d_gene: .; v_gene: TRBV11-2
CDR3aa: SAEYVNKNIQY; d_gene: .; v_gene: TRBV20-1
CDR3aa: ASSPDRIVYGYT; d_gene: TRBD1; v_gene: TRBV6-5
CDR3aa: AISESGTGELGDTEAF; d_gene: TRBD1; v_gene: TRBV10-3
CDR3aa: ASTPEGRDTGELF; d_gene: .; v_gene: TRBV12-3/TRBV12-4
CDR3aa: ASSLDLPGLTAYEQY; d_gene: .; v_gene: TRBV11-2
CDR3aa: ASSEDRDRGRSTGELF; d_gene: TRBD1; v_gene: TRBV2
CDR3aa: ASSPPTGEETQY; d_gene: .; v_gene: TRBV18
CDR3aa: ASSLSVGLGSPLH; d_gene: .; v_gene: TRBV7-9
CDR3aa: SARVSRQVHYEQY; d_gene: .; v_gene: TRBV20-1
CDR3aa: ASKVPGEQY; d_gene: .; v_gene: TRBV28
CDR3aa: ASSQVGTVNSGANVLT; d_gene: .; v_gene: TRBV4-1
CDR3aa: ASSFGRGYYEQY; d_gene: TRBD1; v_gene: TRBV12-3/TRBV12-4
CDR3aa: ASSQDRVYTEAF; d_gene: .; v_gene: TRBV4-3
CDR3aa: ASTRDGDGTEAF; d_gene: .; v_gene: TRBV19
CDR3aa: ASSVVAGAEAF; d_gene: .; v_gene: TRBV9